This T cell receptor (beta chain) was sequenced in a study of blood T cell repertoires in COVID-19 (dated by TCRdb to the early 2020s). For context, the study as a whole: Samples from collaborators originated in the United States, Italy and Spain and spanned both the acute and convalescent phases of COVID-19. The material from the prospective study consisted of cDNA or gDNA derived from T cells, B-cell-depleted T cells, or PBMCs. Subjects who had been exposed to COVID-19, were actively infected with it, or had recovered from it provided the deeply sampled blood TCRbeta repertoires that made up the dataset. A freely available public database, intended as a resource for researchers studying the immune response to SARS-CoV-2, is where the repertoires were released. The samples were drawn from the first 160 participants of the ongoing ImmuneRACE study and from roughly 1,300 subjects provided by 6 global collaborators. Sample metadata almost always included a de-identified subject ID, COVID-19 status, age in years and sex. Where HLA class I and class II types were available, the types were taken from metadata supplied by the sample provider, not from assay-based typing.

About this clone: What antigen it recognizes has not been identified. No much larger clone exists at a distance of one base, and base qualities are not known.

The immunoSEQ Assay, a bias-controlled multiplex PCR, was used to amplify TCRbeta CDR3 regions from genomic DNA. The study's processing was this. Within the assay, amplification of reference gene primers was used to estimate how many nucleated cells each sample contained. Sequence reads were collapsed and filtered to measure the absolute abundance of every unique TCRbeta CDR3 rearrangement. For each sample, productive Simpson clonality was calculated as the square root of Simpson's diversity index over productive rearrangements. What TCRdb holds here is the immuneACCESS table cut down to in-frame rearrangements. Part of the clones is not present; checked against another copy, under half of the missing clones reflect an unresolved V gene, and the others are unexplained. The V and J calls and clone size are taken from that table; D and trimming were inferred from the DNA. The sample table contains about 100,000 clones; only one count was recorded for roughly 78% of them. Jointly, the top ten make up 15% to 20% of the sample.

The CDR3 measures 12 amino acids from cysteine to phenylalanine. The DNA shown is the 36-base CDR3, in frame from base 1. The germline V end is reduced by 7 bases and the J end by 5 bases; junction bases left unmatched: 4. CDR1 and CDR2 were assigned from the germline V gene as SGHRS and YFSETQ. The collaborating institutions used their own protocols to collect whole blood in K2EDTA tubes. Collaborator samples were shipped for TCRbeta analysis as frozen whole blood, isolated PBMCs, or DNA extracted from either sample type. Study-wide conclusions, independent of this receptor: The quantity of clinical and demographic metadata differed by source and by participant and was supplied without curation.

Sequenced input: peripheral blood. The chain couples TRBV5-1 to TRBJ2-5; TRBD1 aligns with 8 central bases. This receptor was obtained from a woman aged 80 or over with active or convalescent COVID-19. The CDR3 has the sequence CASPGGAETQYF. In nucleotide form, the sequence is TGCGCCAGCCCAGGGGGCGCGGAGACCCAGTACTTC.